The next 27 T cell receptor beta chains were all read from a single sample in a study of T cells after yellow fever vaccination. Via MiXCR, TCRdb re-called the 5' RACE reads, giving one row per CDR3 protein. The top ten clones hold under 4% of a sample with some 340,000 distinct CDR3 sequences, 9.5% to 12% of them seen once. Sample: CD4+ T cells sorted from PBMCs, taken 45 days after the yellow fever booster vaccination. Receptors originate from a man younger than 35 who received the YFV17D yellow fever vaccine.

Only a few counts were recorded for this clonotype. V is TRBV7-2 and J is TRBJ2-2; 9 nucleotides align to TRBD1. The CDR3 extends over 16 amino acids. Trimming at V came to 5 bases and at J to 4 bases, leaving 8 bases not matched to a gene. Germline CDR1 and CDR2: SGHTA and FQGNSA. CDR3 sequence reads: CASSKPGQGSTGELFF. CDR3 in DNA: TGTGCCAGCAGCAAACCGGGACAGGGAAGCACCGGGGAGCTGTTTTTT.

This clonotype appeared a few times. The chain links TRBV20-1 to TRBJ1-4; 8 bases align to TRBD1. V gave up 5 bases and J gave up 8 bases; unmatched junction bases: 10. Germline loops: CDR1 DFQATT, CDR2 SNEGSKA (reference sequence). The CDR3 is 14 residues long. CDR3 loop: CSASDRGGGEKLFF. The CDR3 nucleotides read TGCAGTGCTTCAGACAGGGGAGGAGGGGAAAAACTGTTTTTT.

The genes are TRBV15 and TRBJ1-2, with TRBD1 identical over 7 bases. V gave up 4 bases and J gave up 13 bases; unmatched junction bases: 9. This CDR3 contains 12 residues. Germline CDR1 LNHNV, CDR2 YYDKDF (reference sequence). CDR3 DNA: TGTGCCACCAGCACCTATTTACAGGGGATCACCTTC. Translation: CATSTYLQGITF.

The sample holds many counts of this clonotype. V gene TRBV5-5 combines with J gene TRBJ2-7; 8 bases are a match to TRBD1. The CDR3 length is 17 residues. V trimming: 0 bases; J trimming: 3 bases; junction bases outside the gene matches: 11. The germline V gene has CDR1 SGHKS and CDR2 YYEKEE (reference sequence). In DNA form, the CDR3 reads TGTGCCAGCAGCTTGGTCCCCGGGACAGGAGTCCTCTACGAGCAGTACGTC. Its protein is CASSLVPGTGVLYEQYV.

The CDR3, as DNA: TGTGCCAGCAGTTCCAGGGAGCTTCAGCCCCAGCATTTT. The encoded protein is CASSSRELQPQHF. The chain carries TRBV6-5 and TRBJ1-5; possible D gene TRBD1, 5 bases. The CDR3 is 13 amino acids. Looked up from germline, CDR1 is MNHEY and CDR2 is SVGAGI. V lost 4 bases, J lost 6 bases, and 10 bases lay in between.

V gene TRBV6-1 combines with J gene TRBJ1-5, with D uncertain. The CDR3 sequence is 16 residues long. CDR1 is MNHNS and CDR2 is SASEGT in the germline V gene. V was shortened by 6 bases and J by 4 bases, with 19 bases between the two germline ends. The CDR3 nucleotides are TGTGCCAGCAGCCCCGGTCCGGGGATGGTTAATCAGCCCCAGCATTTT. Translation gives CASSPGPGMVNQPQHF.

This clonotype was observed a handful of times. V and J are TRBV10-3 and TRBJ2-3; perhaps TRBD1 as D (6 bases). V lost 10 bases and J 2 bases, leaving 16 bases between the germline ends. In germline, CDR1 is ENHRY, CDR2 SYGVKD. The CDR3 covers 14 residues. CDR3 coding DNA: TGTGCCAGCCAGGAACAGGGAAACACAGATACGCAGTATTTT. Protein product: CASQEQGNTDTQYF.

V and J are TRBV10-3 and TRBJ1-6; 7 nucleotides agree with TRBD1. V lost 5 bases to trimming and J lost 6 bases; unmatched junction nucleotides: 7. In germline, CDR1 is ENHRY, CDR2 SYGVKD. The CDR3 totals 15 residues. CDR3 bases: TGTGCCATCAGTTACACAGGGGCGGGTAATTCACCCCTCCACTTT. Protein product: CAISYTGAGNSPLHF.

This clonotype was detected a few times. V gene TRBV5-1 combines with J gene TRBJ2-7, with D unclear. The CDR3 is made up of 15 amino acids. V was pared by 1 base and J by 1 base, with 12 bases between. From germline, CDR1 is SGHRS and CDR2 YFSETQ. The chain's CDR3 is CASSLWPTGSYEQYF. The CDR3 DNA reads as TGCGCCAGCAGCTTGTGGCCCACTGGGTCCTACGAGCAGTACTTC.

This clonotype was found a few times. The V and J genes are TRBV2 and TRBJ1-6; D remains unclear. Trimming shortened V by 6 bases and J by 7 bases, and 10 bases separated the two germline ends. The germline CDR1 and CDR2 sequences are SNHLY and FYNNEI. CDR3 length: 13 amino acids. The CDR3 sequence: CASRDRRNSPLHF. The CDR3 DNA reads TGTGCCAGCAGGGACCGTAGAAATTCACCCCTCCACTTT.

This clonotype was found a few times. This rearrangement joins TRBV4-1 to TRBJ1-4; tentatively, D is TRBD1 (6 bases). Germline loops: CDR1 MGHRA, CDR2 YSYEKL. The CDR3 sequence is 15 residues long. With 2 bases removed from V and 0 bases from J, the gap between germline ends came to 7 bases. Here the CDR3 reads CASSQRTATNEKLFF. The CDR3 nucleotides are TGCGCCAGCAGCCAACGGACAGCAACTAATGAAAAACTGTTTTTT.

V usage is TRBV6-1 and J usage is TRBJ1-1; 8 bases line up with TRBD1. Trimming at V came to 11 bases and at J to 1 base, leaving 6 bases not matched to a gene. CDR1 is MNHNS and CDR2 is SASEGT in the germline V gene. This CDR3 is built from 13 residues. The CDR3 sequence is CAVRGHQNTEAFF. Here the CDR3 DNA reads TGTGCCGTCAGGGGGCACCAGAACACTGAAGCTTTCTTT.

This clonotype was recorded a few times. V and J are TRBV10-1 and TRBJ2-3; 9 nucleotides agree with TRBD2. CDR1 and CDR2 from the germline V gene are WNHNN and SYGVQD (reference sequence). CDR3 length equals 16 residues. J gave up 2 bases and V 0 bases, and 3 bases lay outside the gene matches. CDR3 protein: CASSESPSGVTDTQYF. The CDR3 DNA reads TGCGCCAGCAGTGAGTCGCCTAGCGGGGTCACAGATACGCAGTATTTT.

This clonotype has only a few counts. The J gene is TRBJ2-5, the V gene TRBV4-2; 7 bases map to TRBD2. V lost 4 bases and J lost 5; bases outside the gene matches: 16. Germline lookup yields CDR1 LGHNA and CDR2 YNFKEQ. The CDR3 has 17 amino acids. The CDR3 here is CASSPQTGRHGGETQYF. The CDR3, as DNA: TGTGCCAGCAGCCCGCAGACGGGGCGCCACGGGGGGGAGACCCAGTACTTC.

In its sample, this clonotype was seen many times. The chain recombines TRBV7-3 with TRBJ2-2; D is undetermined. CDR1 is SGHTA and CDR2 is FQGTGA in the germline V gene. The V end lost 4 bases, the J end lost 2 bases, and 8 bases lay between the germline ends. The CDR3 is 14 amino acids. CDR3 loop: CASSSDPNTGELFF. The CDR3 DNA is TGTGCCAGCAGCTCTGATCCTAACACCGGGGAGCTGTTTTTT.

The CDR3 nucleotides are TGTGCCAGTAGTATAGCGTTCCGAACAAGCGGCAACTATGGCTACACCTTC. Amino acids: CASSIAFRTSGNYGYTF. J is TRBJ1-2 and V is TRBV19; no firm D call. Per the germline V gene, CDR1 is LNHDA and CDR2 is SQIVND (reference sequence). The CDR3 runs 17 residues. Between the trimmed V and J ends, which lost 1 base and 2 bases, there was a span of 17 bases.

In this sample, this clonotype turned up a few times. The rearrangement uses TRBV7-3 and TRBJ2-2; D possibly corresponds to TRBD1 (6 bases). Per the germline V gene, CDR1 is SGHTA and CDR2 is FQGTGA. Trimming removed 3 bases from V and 5 bases from J, with 13 bases in between. This CDR3 is 15 amino acids long. The CDR3 reads CASSFQGSGTGELFF. CDR3 nucleotides: TGTGCCAGCAGCTTTCAGGGGTCGGGAACCGGGGAGCTGTTTTTT.

This clonotype was counted between two and nine times. The chain combines TRBV25-1 with TRBJ1-2, with TRBD1 matching 8 bases. There are 13 residues in the CDR3. The junction had 7 bases not matched to a gene; V was cut back by 6 bases and J by 7 bases. Germline CDR1 is MGHDK and CDR2 is SYGVNS. The CDR3 region is CASRITGGSGYTF. The CDR3 DNA reads TGTGCCAGCAGAATAACAGGGGGATCTGGCTACACCTTC.

There are a few counts of this clonotype. The chain combines TRBV6-2 or TRBV6-3 with TRBJ2-4, with 7 bases aligning to TRBD1. CDR1 MNHEY and CDR2 SVGEGT come from the germline V gene. CDR3 length equals 15 residues. V shed 2 bases, J shed 8 bases, and the junction held 9 bases outside the gene matches. The CDR3 here is CASSYRGRGPDIQYF. The CDR3 DNA sequence: TGTGCCAGCAGTTACAGAGGTAGGGGGCCGGACATTCAGTACTTC.

V gene TRBV5-1 combines with J gene TRBJ2-5, with 12 bases aligning to TRBD1. Germline V lookup: CDR1 SGHRS, CDR2 YFSETQ. The CDR3 spans 15 residues. V lost 4 bases, J lost 4 bases, and 5 bases stayed unmatched. The CDR3 DNA reads TGCGCCAGCAGCCCGGGGACAGGGGGCGTAGAGACCCAGTACTTC. Its translation: CASSPGTGGVETQYF.

The sample holds a few counts of this clonotype. The V gene is TRBV6-6, the J gene TRBJ1-4; no clear D gene. CDR3 length equals 14 residues. CDR1 and CDR2 from the germline V gene are MNHNY and SVGAGI (reference sequence). The V and J ends lost 6 bases and 6 bases respectively, with 14 bases between them. The chain's CDR3 is CASSTAPSYEKLFF. The CDR3 DNA is TGTGCCAGCAGCACTGCCCCATCATATGAAAAACTGTTTTTT.

The chain recombines TRBV5-5 with TRBJ2-7, with D possibly TRBD1 on 6 matching bases. The CDR3 extends over 13 amino acids. Germline V gene data show CDR1 as SGHKS and CDR2 as YYEKEE (reference sequence). V was shortened by 4 bases and J by 3 bases, with 11 bases between the two germline ends. The CDR3 nucleotides are TGTGCCAGCAGCCGACAGGAGTACTACGAGCAGTACGTC. Translating gives CASSRQEYYEQYV.

The genes are TRBV20-1 and TRBJ1-1, with D unresolved. This CDR3 contains 12 residues. The germline V gene has CDR1 DFQATT and CDR2 SNEGSKA (reference sequence). Trimming removed 6 bases from V and 1 base from J, with 9 bases in between. The CDR3, as DNA: TGCAGTGCCGTCAGCGGGAACACTGAAGCTTTCTTT. Amino acid sequence: CSAVSGNTEAFF.

This clonotype came up a few times. The CDR3, as DNA: TGCAGTGCTAGAGATCGGCAGGGGCCCTACACTGAAGCTTTCTTT. This gives the protein CSARDRQGPYTEAFF. The chain employs TRBV20-1 and TRBJ1-1, with D possibly TRBD1 on 6 matching bases. Trimming took off 0 bases at V and 3 bases at J, with 14 bases between the two ends. The germline CDR1 and CDR2 sequences are DFQATT and SNEGSKA (reference sequence). The length of the CDR3 is 15 residues.

In this sample, this clonotype turned up a few times. The chain joins TRBV7-2 to TRBJ2-2, with TRBD2 identical over 10 bases. Germline trimming cut 2 bases from V and 7 bases from J; bases unmatched to any gene: 13. Germline V gives CDR1 SGHTA, CDR2 FQGNSA. This CDR3 has 18 residues. CDR3 loop: CASSLQQASGGPSGELFF. The CDR3 DNA reads TGTGCCAGCAGCTTACAACAGGCTAGCGGGGGCCCCAGCGGGGAGCTGTTTTTT.

The table lists this clonotype with a few counts. The chain uses TRBV6-2 or TRBV6-3 and TRBJ2-2, with D maybe TRBD2 (6 bases). Germline V gene data show CDR1 as MNHEY and CDR2 as SVGEGT. The germline V and J ends were trimmed by 6 bases and 7 bases, with 15 bases remaining between them. This CDR3 contains 14 residues. The CDR3 region is CASRSGDRNGELFF. CDR3 DNA: TGTGCCAGCAGGTCGGGGGATCGGAACGGGGAGCTGTTTTTT.

Many counts were recorded for this clonotype. This chain links TRBV11-2 with TRBJ2-3, with 7 bases that match TRBD1. From germline, CDR1 is SGHAT and CDR2 FQNNGV. The CDR3 spans 14 residues. V dropped 5 bases and J dropped 2; count of bases not matched to a gene: 4. This chain's CDR3 is CASSQGQITDTQYF. The CDR3 region has the DNA TGTGCCAGCAGCCAGGGACAGATCACAGATACGCAGTATTTT.